This TCR beta chain derives from a study of CD8 T cells in Susac syndrome (dated by TCRdb to about 2019). For context, the study as a whole: Repertoire sequencing was used to test whether CD8+ T cell activation and differentiation in Susac syndrome was antigen driven.

V gives up 1 base and J gives up 6 bases, and the segment between their germline ends measures 7 bases. The CDR1 and CDR2 encoded by the germline V gene (reference sequence) are SEHNR and FQNEAQ. From the cysteine through the phenylalanine, the CDR3 covers 14 amino acids. Solely the CDR3 DNA is kept, with 42 bases framed from the first base. This clonotype was recorded once. What this receptor recognizes is not known. No qualities accompany the bases; no much larger clone lies one base away. A single read makes a weak case. Here is what the overall study found, with its caveats: The study acknowledged that relatively few individuals were included in the TCR sequencing and HLA analysis.

Peripheral blood CD8+ and CD4+ T cells from healthy donors, Susac syndrome patients and multiple sclerosis patients were profiled by high-throughput TCR beta sequencing. The multiple sclerosis controls were treatment-naive patients whose relapsing-remitting disease, either stable or active, fulfilled the revised McDonald criteria. Bulk CD8+ and CD4+ T cells were purified magnetically by negative isolation, whereas CD8+ TEMRA cells were enriched by FACS. Blood was collected in EDTA tubes and processed within 24 hours, with PBMCs isolated through density gradient centrifugation. PBMCs intended for TCR sequencing were frozen in liquid nitrogen and were later thawed in a 37 degrees C water bath. A purity of at least 90% was achieved for sorted or isolated CD4+, CD8+ and CD8+ TEMRA cells. RNA was extracted using the RNeasy kit, and about 0.5 to 1 microgram was reverse transcribed with random hexamers. The immunoSEQ multiplex PCR assay, covering 54 Vbeta and 13 Jbeta segments, was used to amplify TCR beta CDR3 regions. PCR amplification bias was corrected by using a synthetic template baseline for primer optimization and computational correction. For the original study's pipeline: Reads were annotated to V, D and J genes according to IMGT and were analyzed with immunoSEQ Analyzer, with only productive sequences retained. Clonality was computed as one minus Shannon entropy normalized by log2 of the number of productive unique sequences. For each patient and control, public and private clones were evaluated among the 100 most prevalent clones. A clone was defined as Susac-specific if it was absent from the healthy and MS cohorts, from about 1,100 published viral clones and from other ImmuneACCESS disease sequences. TCRdb cleaned the public reads at Q25 with fastp, built clones with MiXCR and kept in-frame beta chains. Under each unique CDR3 protein, matching rows form one entry showing the most common genes and DNA. TCRdb, not the authors, supplied the V and J calls. Counted in this sample were over 150,000 distinct CDR3 sequences; under 95% of them appeared once. About 0.088% of the sample is held by the ten biggest clonotypes.

Sequencing used CD4+ T cells from PBMCs. This sequence originates from a human donor with multiple sclerosis. This sequence uses TRBV7-9 and TRBJ1-6; the D gene is unclear. The base sequence is TGTGCCAGCAGCTTAGATCTGGTTAATTCACCCCTCCACTTT. Translated, it reads CASSLDLVNSPLHF.